This TCR beta chain originates from a study of somatic mutations in cytotoxic T cells in rheumatoid arthritis. The CDR3 totals 15 residues. The germline gives CDR1 SGHVS, CDR2 FNYEAQ. The junction had 10 bases not matched to a gene; V was cut back by 5 bases and J by 6 bases. Using immunoSEQ multiplex PCR, the repertoire was profiled, and TCRdb retains in-frame clones only, with some absent. The profile covers approximately 14,000 clones, with 75% to 95% appearing a single time and about 20% taken by the ten largest. The chain links TRBV7-6 to TRBJ2-7; 10 bases map to TRBD2. The sequencing input was CD4+ T cells sorted from blood. The source is a man between 65 and 85 years old with rheumatoid arthritis. CDR3 sequence: CASSRSGRAAGEQYF. In DNA form, the CDR3 reads TGTGCCAGCAGCCGGAGCGGGAGGGCCGCTGGCGAGCAGTACTTC.